This TCR beta chain comes out of a study of CD8 T cells in Susac syndrome. The CDR3 is 17 residues long. Germline V gene data show CDR1 as LGHDT and CDR2 as YNNKEL (reference sequence). The V and J ends lost 0 bases and 0 bases respectively, with 14 bases between them. It was with random hexamers that roughly 0.45 to 1 ug RNA was reverse transcribed. MiXCR was run by TCRdb on the immunoSEQ multiplex PCR reads, yielding one entry per CDR3 protein. Of roughly 170,000 distinct CDR3 sequences listed, approximately 93% are singletons. The V call is TRBV3-1, the J call TRBJ2-5; perhaps TRBD2 as D (7 bases). The sequence was obtained from a human donor with multiple sclerosis. The sample consisted of CD4+ T cells from PBMCs. Written as DNA, the CDR3 is TGTGCCAGCAGCCAAGATCGAGGGGGGGACTACCAAGAGACCCAGTACTTC. Protein sequence: CASSQDRGGDYQETQYF.